This T cell receptor (beta chain) appears in the sequencing data of a study of T cells after posttransplantation cyclophosphamide. General study points: Later blood repertoires were often dominated by clones from the donor CD8+ memory compartment.

The naive gate required viable CD3+CD4+ or CD3+CD8+ cells with CCR7+CD45RA+CD45RO-CD95-CD27+CD28+ phenotype. The related graft donor's blood sample was taken on the day of bone marrow donation. The method was immunoSEQ multiplex PCR; TCRdb's version includes in-frame clones alone and lacks a portion of them. The data hold some 33,000 clones, with more than 85% observed a single time. The CDR3 totals 15 residues. Losses at the gene ends were 1 base for V and 3 bases for J; bases not matched to a gene: 4. Germline V CDR1 and CDR2: LNHDA, SQIVND (reference sequence). On this clone itself: Antigen: not known. The same CDR3 can be traced to other DNA sequences in this sample.

The chain joins TRBV19 to TRBJ1-2; TRBD1 aligns across 8 bases. The sequence was obtained from a man aged 30-40 years in good health and a related stem cell transplant donor. Sequencing input: naive CD4+ T cells sorted from blood. CDR3 loop: CASSIGGQDYYGYTF. DNA for the CDR3: TGTGCCAGTAGTATAGGGGGACAGGACTACTATGGCTACACCTTC. Full variable domain (rest looked up from reference TRBV19 and TRBJ1-2): DGGITQSPKYLFRKEGQNVTLSCEQNLNHDAMYWYRQDPGQGLRLIYYSQIVNDFQKGDIAEGYSVSREKKESFPLTVTSAQKNPTAFYLCASSIGGQDYYGYTFGSGTRLTVV.